This record concerns one T cell receptor beta chain sequence. Its specificity is not known. This specimen comes from a study of beta chain features in type 1 diabetes. General study results and limits: VDJ junctions in type 1 diabetes patients carried more deletions and fewer insertions. The cDNA sequencing approach could over-represent high-TCR-expressing cells. HLA effects on TCRB rearrangement stayed unresolved here. In all four CD4+ subsets, TCRB CDR3 length was significantly, moderately reduced in type 1 diabetes.

Expressed TCRB transcripts were sequenced because the isolated RNA had all been reverse transcribed beforehand. Method: immunoSEQ multiplex PCR; TCRdb's copy keeps in-frame clones and lacks some. The repertoire holds roughly 50,000 clones, with roughly 39% as singletons. The source of this sequence is a man in his thirties or forties with type 1 diabetes. The sample was Tregs from blood.

The CDR3 DNA reads TGCGCCAGCAGCTTAAACCCGGACAGGAGTAATGAGCAGTTCTTC. It yields the protein CASSLNPDRSNEQFF. This chain links TRBV5-1 with TRBJ2-1; 7 bases agree with TRBD1. The J segment lost 7 bases and the V segment lost 2 bases, leaving 9 bases of the junction unmatched. The germline V gene encodes CDR1 SGHRS and CDR2 YFSETQ. The CDR3 sequence is 15 residues long.